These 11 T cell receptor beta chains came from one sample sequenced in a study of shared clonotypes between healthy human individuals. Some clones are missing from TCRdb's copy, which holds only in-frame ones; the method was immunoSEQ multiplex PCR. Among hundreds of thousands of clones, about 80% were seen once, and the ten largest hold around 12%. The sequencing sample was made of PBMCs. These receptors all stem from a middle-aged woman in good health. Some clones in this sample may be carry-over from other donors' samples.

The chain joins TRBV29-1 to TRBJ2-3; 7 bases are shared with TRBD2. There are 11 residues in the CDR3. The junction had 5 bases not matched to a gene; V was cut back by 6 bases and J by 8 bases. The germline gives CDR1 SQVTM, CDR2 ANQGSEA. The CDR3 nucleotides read TGCAGCGTAACGAGCGGGATTACGCAGTATTTT. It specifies CSVTSGITQYF.

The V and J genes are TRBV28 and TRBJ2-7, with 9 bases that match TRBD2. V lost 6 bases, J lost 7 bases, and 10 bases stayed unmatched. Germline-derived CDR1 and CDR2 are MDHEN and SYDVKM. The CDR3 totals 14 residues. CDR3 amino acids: CASRKAGGRFEQYF. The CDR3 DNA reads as TGTGCCAGCAGGAAGGCGGGAGGGCGTTTTGAGCAGTACTTC. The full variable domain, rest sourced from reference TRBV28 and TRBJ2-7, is DVKVTQSSRYLVKRTGEKVFLECVQDMDHENMFWYRQDPGLGLRLIYFSYDVKMKEKGDIPEGYSVSREKKERFSLILESASTNQTSMYLCASRKAGGRFEQYFGPGTRLTVT.

CDR3 bases: TGTGCCAGCAGCCCCCGAGTGGGGGAGCTGTTTTTT. Translation: CASSPRVGELFF. This rearrangement joins TRBV7-2 to TRBJ2-2, with D unclear. The germline V gene encodes CDR1 SGHTA and CDR2 FQGNSA. The CDR3 length is 12 residues. V shed 5 bases and J shed 8 bases, with 9 bases lying between them.

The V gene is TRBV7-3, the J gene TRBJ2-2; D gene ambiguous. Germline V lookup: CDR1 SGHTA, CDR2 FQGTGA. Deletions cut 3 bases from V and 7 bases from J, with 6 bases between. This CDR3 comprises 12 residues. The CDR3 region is CASSLEFGELFF. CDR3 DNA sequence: TGTGCCAGCAGCTTGGAGTTCGGGGAGCTGTTTTTT.

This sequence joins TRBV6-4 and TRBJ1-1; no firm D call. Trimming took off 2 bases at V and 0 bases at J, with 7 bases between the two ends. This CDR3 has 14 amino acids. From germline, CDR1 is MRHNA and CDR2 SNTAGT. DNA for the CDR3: TGTGCCAGCAGTGACAGCCACCTGAACACTGAAGCTTTCTTT. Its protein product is CASSDSHLNTEAFF.

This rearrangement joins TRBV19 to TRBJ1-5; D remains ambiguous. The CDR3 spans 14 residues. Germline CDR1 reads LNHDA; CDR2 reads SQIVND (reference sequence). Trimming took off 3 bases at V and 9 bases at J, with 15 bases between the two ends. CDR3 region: CASSINRLRSPQHF. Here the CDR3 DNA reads TGTGCCAGTAGTATTAACCGCCTACGGTCGCCCCAGCATTTT. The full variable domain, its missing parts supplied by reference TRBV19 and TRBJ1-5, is DGGITQSPKYLFRKEGQNVTLSCEQNLNHDAMYWYRQDPGQGLRLIYYSQIVNDFQKGDIAEGYSVSREKKESFPLTVTSAQKNPTAFYLCASSINRLRSPQHFGDGTRLSIL.

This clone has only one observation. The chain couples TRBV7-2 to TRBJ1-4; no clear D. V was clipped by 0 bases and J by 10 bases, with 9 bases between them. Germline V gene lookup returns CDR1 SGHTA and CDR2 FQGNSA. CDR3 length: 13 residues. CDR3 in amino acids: CASSLAGVRKLFF. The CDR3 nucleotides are TGTGCCAGCAGCTTAGCCGGGGTGCGAAAACTGTTTTTT.

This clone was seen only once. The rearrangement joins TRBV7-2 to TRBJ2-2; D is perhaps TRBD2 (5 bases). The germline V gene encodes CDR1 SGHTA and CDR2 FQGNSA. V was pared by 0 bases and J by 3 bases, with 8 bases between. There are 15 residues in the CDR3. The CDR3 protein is CASSLASGDTGELFF. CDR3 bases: TGTGCCAGCAGCTTAGCTTCCGGGGACACCGGGGAGCTGTTTTTT.

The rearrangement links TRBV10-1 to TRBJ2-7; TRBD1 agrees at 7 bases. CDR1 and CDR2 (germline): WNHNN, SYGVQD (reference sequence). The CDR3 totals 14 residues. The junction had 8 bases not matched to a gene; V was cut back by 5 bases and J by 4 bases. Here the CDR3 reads CASSPGTEFYEQYF. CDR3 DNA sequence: TGCGCCAGCAGTCCCGGGACAGAGTTTTACGAGCAGTACTTC.

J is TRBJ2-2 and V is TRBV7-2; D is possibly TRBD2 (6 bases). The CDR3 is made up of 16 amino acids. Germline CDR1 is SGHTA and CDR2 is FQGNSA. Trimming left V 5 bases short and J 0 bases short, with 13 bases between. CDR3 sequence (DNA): TGTGCCAGCAGCCCAATTGGCGGGACGAACACCGGGGAGCTGTTTTTT. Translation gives CASSPIGGTNTGELFF.

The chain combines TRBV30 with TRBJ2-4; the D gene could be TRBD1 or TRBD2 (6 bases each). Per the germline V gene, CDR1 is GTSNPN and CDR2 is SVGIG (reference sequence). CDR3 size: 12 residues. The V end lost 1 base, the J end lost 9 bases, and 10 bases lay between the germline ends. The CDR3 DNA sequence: TGTGCCTGGAGTGAGGGGGGAAGCATTCAGTACTTC. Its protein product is CAWSEGGSIQYF. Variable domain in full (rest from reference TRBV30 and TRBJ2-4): SQTIHQWPATLVQPVGSPLSLECTVEGTSNPNLYWYRQAAGRGLQLLFYSVGIGQISSEVPQNLSASRPQDRQFILSSKKLLLSDSGFYLCAWSEGGSIQYFGAGTRLSVL.